The present TCR beta chain was sequenced within a study of T cell responses to AZD1222 COVID-19 vaccine. Repertoires were generated with immunoSEQ multiplex PCR, while TCRdb's copy carries only in-frame clones and drops some. Of over 55,000 clones in the sample, around three quarters were seen once. Findings and caveats of the study: Females made up more of the donors, who were largely white British, and clonal diversity may have come out too low.

This clone is labeled medium-sized. What it recognizes is unknown. Trimming cost V 6 bases and J 5 bases, with 16 bases left between them. Germline V CDR1 and CDR2: MNHEY, SVGAGI. The CDR3 length is 15 residues. The source of this sequence is an adult who received the AZD1222 COVID-19 vaccine. The sample in question was peripheral blood, obtained 28 days after the second AZD1222 dose. This rearrangement joins TRBV6-5 to TRBJ2-2; D possibly corresponds to TRBD1 (6 bases). Here the CDR3 DNA reads TGTGCCAGCAGAAGTGGACAGTTGTTTACCGGGGAGCTGTTTTTT. The encoded protein is CASRSGQLFTGELFF.